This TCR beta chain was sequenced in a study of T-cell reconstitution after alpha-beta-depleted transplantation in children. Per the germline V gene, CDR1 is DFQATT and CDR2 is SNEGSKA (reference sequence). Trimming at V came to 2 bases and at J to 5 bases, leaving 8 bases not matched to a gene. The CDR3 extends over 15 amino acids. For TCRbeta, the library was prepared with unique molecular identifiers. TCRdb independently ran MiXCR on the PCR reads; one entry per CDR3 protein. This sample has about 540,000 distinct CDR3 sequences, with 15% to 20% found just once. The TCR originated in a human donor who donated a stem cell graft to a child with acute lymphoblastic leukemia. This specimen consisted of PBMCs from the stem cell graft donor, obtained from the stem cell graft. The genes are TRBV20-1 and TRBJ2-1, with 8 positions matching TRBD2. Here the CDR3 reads CSARPSGLVHNEQFF. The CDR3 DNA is TGCAGTGCTAGACCTAGCGGGTTGGTGCACAATGAGCAGTTCTTC.